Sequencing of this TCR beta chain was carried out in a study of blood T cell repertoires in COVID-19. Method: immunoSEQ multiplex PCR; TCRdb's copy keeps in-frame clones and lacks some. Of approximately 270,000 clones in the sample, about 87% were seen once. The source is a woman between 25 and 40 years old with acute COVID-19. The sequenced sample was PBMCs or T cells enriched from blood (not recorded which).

CDR3 sequence: CASSQELGSVSGSSYEQYF. The CDR3 coding sequence is TGTGCCAGCAGCCAAGAGCTGGGGTCGGTCAGCGGGAGCTCCTACGAGCAGTACTTC. The rearrangement joins TRBV3-1 (or the pseudogene TRBV3-2) to TRBJ2-7; TRBD2 matches 8 bases. The CDR3 extends over 19 amino acids. Germline V gene lookup returns CDR1 LGHDT and CDR2 YNNKEL (reference sequence). J was trimmed by 0 bases and V by 0 bases; bases with no gene match: 13.